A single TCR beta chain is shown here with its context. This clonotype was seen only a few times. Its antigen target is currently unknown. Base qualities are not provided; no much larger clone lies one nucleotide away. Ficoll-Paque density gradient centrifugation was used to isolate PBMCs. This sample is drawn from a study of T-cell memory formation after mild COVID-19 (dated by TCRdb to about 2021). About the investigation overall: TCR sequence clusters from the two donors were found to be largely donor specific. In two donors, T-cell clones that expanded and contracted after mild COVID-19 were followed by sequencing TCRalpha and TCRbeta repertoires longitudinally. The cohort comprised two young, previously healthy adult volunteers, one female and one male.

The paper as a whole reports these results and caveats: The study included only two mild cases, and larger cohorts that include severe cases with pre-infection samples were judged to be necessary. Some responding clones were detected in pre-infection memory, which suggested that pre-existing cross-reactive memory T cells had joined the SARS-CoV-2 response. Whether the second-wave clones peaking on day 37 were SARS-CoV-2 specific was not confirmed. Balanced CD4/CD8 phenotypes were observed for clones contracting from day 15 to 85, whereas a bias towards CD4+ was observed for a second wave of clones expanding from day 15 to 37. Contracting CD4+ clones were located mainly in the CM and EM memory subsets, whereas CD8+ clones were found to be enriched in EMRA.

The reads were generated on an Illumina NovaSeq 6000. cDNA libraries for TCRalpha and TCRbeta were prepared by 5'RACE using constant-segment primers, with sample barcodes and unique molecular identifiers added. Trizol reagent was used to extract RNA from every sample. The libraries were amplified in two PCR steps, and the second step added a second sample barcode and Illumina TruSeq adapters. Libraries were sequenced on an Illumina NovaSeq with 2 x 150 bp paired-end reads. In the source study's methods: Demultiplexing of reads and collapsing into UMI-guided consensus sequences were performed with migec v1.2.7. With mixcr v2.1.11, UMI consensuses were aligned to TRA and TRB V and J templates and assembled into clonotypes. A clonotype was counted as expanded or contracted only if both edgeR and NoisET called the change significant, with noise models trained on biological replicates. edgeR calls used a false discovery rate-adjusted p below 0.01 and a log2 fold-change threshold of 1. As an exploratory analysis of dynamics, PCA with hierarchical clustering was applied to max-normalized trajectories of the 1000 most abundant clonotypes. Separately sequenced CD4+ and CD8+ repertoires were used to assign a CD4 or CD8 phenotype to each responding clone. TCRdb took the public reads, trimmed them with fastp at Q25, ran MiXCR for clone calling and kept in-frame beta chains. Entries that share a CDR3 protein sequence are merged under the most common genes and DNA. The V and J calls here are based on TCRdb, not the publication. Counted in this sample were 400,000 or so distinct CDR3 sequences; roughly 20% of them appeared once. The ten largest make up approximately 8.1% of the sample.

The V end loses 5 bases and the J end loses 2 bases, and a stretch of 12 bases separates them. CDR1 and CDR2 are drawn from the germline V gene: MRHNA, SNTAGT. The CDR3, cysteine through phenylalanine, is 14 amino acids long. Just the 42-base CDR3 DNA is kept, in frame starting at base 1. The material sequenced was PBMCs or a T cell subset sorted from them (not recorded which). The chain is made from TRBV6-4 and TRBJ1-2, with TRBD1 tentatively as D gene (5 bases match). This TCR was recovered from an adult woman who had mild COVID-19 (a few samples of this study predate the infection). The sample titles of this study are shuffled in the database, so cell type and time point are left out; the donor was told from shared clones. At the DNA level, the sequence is TGTGCCAGCAGTCCGGGACCTACAAACTATGGCTACACCTTC. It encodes CASSPGPTNYGYTF.